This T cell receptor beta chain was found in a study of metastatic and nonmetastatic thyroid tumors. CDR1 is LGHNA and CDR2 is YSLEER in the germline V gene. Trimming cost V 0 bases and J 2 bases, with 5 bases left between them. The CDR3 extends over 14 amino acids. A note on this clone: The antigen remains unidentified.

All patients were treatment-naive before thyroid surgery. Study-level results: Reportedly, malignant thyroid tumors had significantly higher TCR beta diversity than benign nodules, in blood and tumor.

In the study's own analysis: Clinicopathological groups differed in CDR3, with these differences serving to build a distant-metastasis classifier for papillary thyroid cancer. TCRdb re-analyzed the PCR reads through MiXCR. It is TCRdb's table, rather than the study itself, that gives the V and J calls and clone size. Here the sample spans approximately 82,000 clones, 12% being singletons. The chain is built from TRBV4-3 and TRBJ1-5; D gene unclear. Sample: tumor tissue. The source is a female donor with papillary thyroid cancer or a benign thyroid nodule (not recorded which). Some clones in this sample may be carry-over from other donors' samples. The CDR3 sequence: CASSQDVGNQPQHF. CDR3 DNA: TGCGCCAGCAGCCAAGACGTCGGCAATCAGCCCCAGCATTTT.